Following are 29 T cell receptor beta chains from one sample sequenced in a study of T cell responses to AZD1222 COVID-19 vaccine. Profiling relied on immunoSEQ multiplex PCR, and the TCRdb table lists in-frame clones only, not all of them. The table lists over 150,000 clones, roughly nine tenths of them singletons, with roughly 4.4% in the top ten. The sequencing here drew on peripheral blood, taken on day 0 of MenACWY control vaccination. The receptors stem from an adult in good health.

The chain carries TRBV25-1 and TRBJ2-7; 8 bases line up with TRBD1. Per germline, CDR1 MGHDK and CDR2 SYGVNS. The V gene end was trimmed by 7 bases and the J gene end by 4 bases; junction bases not matched to a gene: 9. This CDR3 has 14 residues. CDR3 amino acids: CASKGQVNFYEQYF. CDR3 in DNA: TGTGCCAGCAAGGGACAGGTCAATTTTTACGAGCAGTACTTC.

This chain joins TRBV28 and TRBJ2-1, with D possibly being TRBD2 (5 bases). The germline CDR1 and CDR2 sequences are MDHEN and SYDVKM. V lost 5 bases to trimming and J lost 14 bases, with 16 bases between them. This CDR3 contains 12 residues. The CDR3, as DNA: TGTGCCAGCAGTACCCCTGCCACCGGGGAGTTCTTC. Translating it yields CASSTPATGEFF.

This chain links TRBV5-1 with TRBJ2-3, with TRBD1 identical over 11 bases. This CDR3 region has 14 residues. CDR1 and CDR2 (germline): SGHRS, YFSETQ. The J segment lost 5 bases and the V segment lost 3 bases, leaving 2 bases of the junction unmatched. DNA of the CDR3: TGCGCCAGCAGCTCGGGACAGGGGGAAGATACGCAGTATTTT. It is translated as CASSSGQGEDTQYF.

V and J are TRBV27 and TRBJ2-2; D is undetermined. The V end was cut by 2 bases, the J end by 7 bases, with 11 bases between. The CDR3 contains 14 residues. The germline CDR1 and CDR2 sequences are MNHEY and SMNVEV (reference sequence). CDR3: CASSLNPAIGELFF. In DNA, the CDR3 is TGTGCCAGCAGTTTAAACCCGGCAATCGGGGAGCTGTTTTTT.

The chain joins TRBV6-2 or TRBV6-3 to TRBJ1-5; D is unclear. The CDR3 totals 15 residues. Looked up from germline, CDR1 is MNHEY and CDR2 is SVGEGT. Deletions cut 5 bases from V and 1 base from J, with 12 bases between. In DNA form, the CDR3 reads TGTGCCAGCAGTCTCGGTCTAGGGAGCAATCAGCCCCAGCATTTT. Its protein is CASSLGLGSNQPQHF.

The rearrangement links TRBV19 to TRBJ1-2; 12 positions match TRBD1. The CDR3 sequence is 17 residues long. Germline V gives CDR1 LNHDA, CDR2 SQIVND (reference sequence). Unmatched junction bases numbered 8, after V lost 6 bases and J lost 0 bases. The CDR3 coding sequence is TGTGCCAGTAGGTCACCGGGACAGGGGGCGTCTAACTATGGCTACACCTTC. It codes for CASRSPGQGASNYGYTF.

This rearrangement joins TRBV9 to TRBJ1-1; D unresolved. The CDR3 spans 15 residues. V gave up 0 bases and J gave up 0 bases, with 9 bases separating them. Germline-derived CDR1 and CDR2 are SGDLS and YYNGEE. DNA of the CDR3: TGTGCCAGCAGCGTAGATCCGGTGTTGAACACTGAAGCTTTCTTT. It codes for CASSVDPVLNTEAFF.

Points on this clone: Germline is not matched at one junction end, which may reflect a read error. The V and J genes are TRBV7-7 and TRBJ2-1; 8 bases are a match to TRBD2. The CDR3 loop spans 16 amino acids. Looked up from germline, CDR1 is SSHAT and CDR2 is FNYEAQ (reference sequence). CDR3 in DNA: TGTGCTAGCAGCTCTTCCCTAGCGGGCTCCTACAATGAGCAGTTCTTC. Its translation: CASSSSLAGSYNEQFF.

This clone was picked up one time. The chain combines TRBV28 with TRBJ2-1; the D gene is possibly TRBD1 (6 bases). Germline assignment: CDR1 MDHEN and CDR2 SYDVKM. Deletions cut 5 bases from V and 6 bases from J, with 17 bases between. This CDR3 region has 15 residues. CDR3 region: CASSPTKGQINEQFF. CDR3 in DNA: TGTGCCAGCAGTCCGACTAAGGGACAAATCAATGAGCAGTTCTTC.

The V call is TRBV2, the J call TRBJ1-6, with 7 bases aligning to TRBD1. The CDR3 length is 10 residues. The J segment lost 16 bases and the V segment lost 6 bases, leaving 3 bases of the junction unmatched. Germline CDR1 reads SNHLY; CDR2 reads FYNNEI. The CDR3 bases are TGTGCCAGCAGGGGACAGTATCTCCACTTT. As protein: CASRGQYLHF.

The chain is built from TRBV6-1 and TRBJ2-2, with D unclear. This CDR3 region has 13 residues. Looked up from germline, CDR1 is MNHNS and CDR2 is SASEGT. Deletions cut 1 base from V and 5 bases from J, with 5 bases between. The CDR3 bases are TGTGCCAGCAGTGAAGTACAGACCGGGGAGCTGTTTTTT. This sequence encodes CASSEVQTGELFF.

This clone was picked up one time. The CDR3 is CASSGQGHEKLFF. Here the CDR3 DNA reads TGTGCCAGCAGTGGACAGGGCCATGAAAAACTGTTTTTT. The J gene is TRBJ1-4, the V gene TRBV25-1, with 7 bases fitting TRBD1. The germline gives CDR1 MGHDK, CDR2 SYGVNS. After removal of 4 bases from V and 6 bases from J, the junction contained 2 bases not matched to a gene. This CDR3 has 13 amino acids.

The rearrangement links TRBV19 to TRBJ2-7; 9 positions match TRBD2. V gave up 5 bases and J gave up 3 bases; unmatched junction bases: 5. From germline, CDR1 is LNHDA and CDR2 SQIVND (reference sequence). This CDR3 is built from 14 residues. DNA of the CDR3: TGTGCCAGTAGTTTTAGCGGGAGTAACTACGAGCAGTACTTC. Protein: CASSFSGSNYEQYF.

This chain connects TRBV27 to TRBJ2-5, with D possibly matching TRBD2 (6 bases). The length of the CDR3 is 15 residues. Looked up from germline, CDR1 is MNHEY and CDR2 is SMNVEV (reference sequence). V was pared by 6 bases and J by 5 bases, with 19 bases between. The CDR3 coding sequence is TGTGCCAGCAGCTTAGGGACTCCCGGACGGGAGACCCAGTACTTC. As protein: CASSLGTPGRETQYF.

The CDR3 bases are TGTGCCAGCAGCCTGACGGGGACTAGCACAGATACGCAGTATTTT. Residues: CASSLTGTSTDTQYF. V gene TRBV7-8 combines with J gene TRBJ2-3, with a tentative D call TRBD2 (6 bases). The CDR3 is made up of 15 amino acids. CDR1 is SGHVS and CDR2 is FQNEAQ in the germline V gene. The V end was cut by 5 bases, the J end by 0 bases, with 12 bases between.

This chain links TRBV28 with TRBJ2-7; D perhaps matches TRBD2 (6 bases). Trimming left V 5 bases short and J 6 bases short, with 23 bases between. Germline CDR1 MDHEN, CDR2 SYDVKM. The CDR3 consists of 16 residues. The CDR3 sequence: CASSQPLLAAKTEQYF. CDR3 in DNA: TGTGCCAGCAGTCAACCCTTACTAGCCGCCAAGACCGAGCAGTACTTC.

V gene TRBV27 combines with J gene TRBJ1-1, with 9 positions matching TRBD1. The V segment lost 5 bases and the J segment 6 bases; nucleotides outside the gene matches: 7. Germline CDR1 and CDR2: MNHEY and SMNVEV (reference sequence). This CDR3 region has 14 residues. The CDR3 region is CASSVTGGLPEAFF. CDR3 coding DNA: TGTGCCAGCAGTGTGACAGGGGGGCTACCTGAAGCTTTCTTT.

The V call is TRBV7-8, the J call TRBJ1-6, with D unresolved. The CDR3 contains 14 residues. V lost 10 bases to trimming and J lost 8 bases, with 18 bases between them. Per the germline V gene, CDR1 is SGHVS and CDR2 is FQNEAQ. CDR3 nucleotide sequence: TGTGCCACCGTTGGGGAAGGAGAAGATTCACCCCTCCACTTT. Residues: CATVGEGEDSPLHF.

V is TRBV27 and J is TRBJ1-6; 10 bases line up with TRBD1. The CDR3 loop spans 16 amino acids. The V gene's germline CDR1 is MNHEY and CDR2 SMNVEV (reference sequence). The V segment lost 6 bases and the J segment 8 bases; nucleotides outside the gene matches: 10. In DNA form, the CDR3 reads TGTGCCAGCAGCCTCGGGACAGGGGCGTGGGATTCACCCCTCCACTTT. Its translation is CASSLGTGAWDSPLHF.

This chain uses TRBV9 with TRBJ1-3; 8 bases map to TRBD1. The J segment lost 4 bases and the V segment lost 4 bases, leaving 7 bases of the junction unmatched. Germline loops: CDR1 SGDLS, CDR2 YYNGEE. This CDR3 is 15 amino acids long. This CDR3 reads CASSSETGVGNTIYF. The DNA of the CDR3 is TGTGCCAGCAGCTCGGAGACAGGGGTAGGAAACACCATATATTTT.

The rearrangement joins TRBV20-1 to TRBJ2-3, with D tentatively TRBD1 or TRBD2 (5 bases each). Trimming removed 5 bases from V and 7 bases from J, with 7 bases in between. The germline V gene has CDR1 DFQATT and CDR2 SNEGSKA (reference sequence). The CDR3 consists of 10 residues. As DNA, the CDR3 is TGCAGTGCTTGGGGGAATACGCAGTATTTT. This translates into CSAWGNTQYF.

The gene calls are TRBV28 and TRBJ1-2, with D perhaps matching TRBD1 (5 bases). Germline lookup yields CDR1 MDHEN and CDR2 SYDVKM. This CDR3 has 17 residues. V lost 8 bases and J 8 bases, leaving 30 bases between the germline ends. The CDR3 sequence is CASLVHFLGGQGGGYTF. The DNA for the CDR3 is TGTGCCAGCCTAGTCCACTTCTTGGGAGGGCAGGGAGGCGGCTACACCTTC.

The chain uses TRBV6-5 and TRBJ2-7; D gene unclear. CDR1 and CDR2 (germline): MNHEY, SVGAGI. Trimming removed 8 bases at V and 3 bases at J, with 11 bases between. The CDR3 contains 12 residues. The CDR3 nucleotides are TGTGCCAGCTGCCCTGGGGTCTACGAGCAGTACTTC. Its translation is CASCPGVYEQYF.

The chain joins TRBV4-3 to TRBJ1-2, with D uncertain. The CDR3 length is 13 residues. Between the trimmed V and J ends, which lost 1 base and 6 bases, there was a span of 9 bases. Germline lookup yields CDR1 LGHNA and CDR2 YSLEER. The CDR3 DNA follows: TGCGCCAGCAGCCAAGCTGGAGCCCATGGCTACACCTTC. Its translation: CASSQAGAHGYTF.

The chain uses TRBV18 and TRBJ1-1; D uncertain. Trimming took 3 bases from V and 1 from J, leaving 9 bases between them. Germline V CDR1 and CDR2: KGHSH, LQKENI. The CDR3 runs 14 residues. The CDR3 is CASSPGRKNTEAFF. Written as DNA, the CDR3 is TGTGCCAGCTCACCGGGTCGGAAGAACACTGAAGCTTTCTTT.

The chain is built from TRBV4-1 and TRBJ2-1, with 12 nucleotides matching TRBD2. Germline lookup yields CDR1 MGHRA and CDR2 YSYEKL. The CDR3 sequence is 15 residues long. Germline trimming cut 6 bases from V and 6 bases from J; bases unmatched to any gene: 6. The CDR3 DNA follows: TGCGCCAGCAGGGGGACTAGCGGGCCAGGCAATGAGCAGTTCTTC. It translates to CASRGTSGPGNEQFF.

V and J are TRBV5-1 and TRBJ1-1, with 7 positions matching TRBD1. The CDR3 covers 14 residues. V shed 4 bases and J 6 bases; nucleotides not matched to a gene: 9. CDR1 is SGHRS and CDR2 is YFSETQ in the germline V gene. As DNA, the CDR3 is TGCGCCAGCAGCCCACAGACAGGGTACTCTGAAGCTTTCTTT. Translating gives CASSPQTGYSEAFF.

The V gene is TRBV6-5, the J gene TRBJ1-2; 7 bases are shared with TRBD1. This CDR3 is built from 14 residues. Germline CDR1 and CDR2: MNHEY and SVGAGI. V lost 2 bases and J lost 8; bases outside the gene matches: 8. As DNA, the CDR3 is TGTGCCAGCAGTTACGACGACAGGGCAAAAGGCTACACCTTC. Its translation is CASSYDDRAKGYTF.

The chain recombines TRBV6-1 with TRBJ2-6; TRBD1 matches 8 bases. In germline, CDR1 is MNHNS, CDR2 SASEGT. The V gene end was trimmed by 0 bases and the J gene end by 0 bases; junction bases not matched to a gene: 7. This CDR3 contains 19 residues. The CDR3 sequence: CASSEARTGMSSGANVLTF. DNA for the CDR3: TGTGCCAGCAGTGAAGCGAGGACAGGGATGAGCTCTGGGGCCAACGTCCTGACTTTC.